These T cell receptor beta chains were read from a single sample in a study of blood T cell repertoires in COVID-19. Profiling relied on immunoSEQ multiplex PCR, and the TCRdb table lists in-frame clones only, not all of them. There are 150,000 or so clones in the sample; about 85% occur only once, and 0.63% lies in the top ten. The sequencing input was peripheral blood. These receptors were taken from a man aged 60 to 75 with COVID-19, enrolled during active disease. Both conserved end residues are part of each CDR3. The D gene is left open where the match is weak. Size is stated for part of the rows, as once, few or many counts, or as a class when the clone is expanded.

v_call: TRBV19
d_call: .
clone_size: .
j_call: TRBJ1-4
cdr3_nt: TGTGCCAGTAGTATAGTAACAGCAACTAATGAAAAACTGTTTTTT
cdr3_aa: CASSIVTATNEKLFF

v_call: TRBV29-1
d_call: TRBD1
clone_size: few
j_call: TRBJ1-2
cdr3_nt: TGCAGCGGGGGGGACAGGGAAAACTATGGCTACACCTTC
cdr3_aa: CSGGDRENYGYTF

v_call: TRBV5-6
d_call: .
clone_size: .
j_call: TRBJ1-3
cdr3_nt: TGTGCCAGCAGGGCGGAGGGAAACACCATATATTTT
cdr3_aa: CASRAEGNTIYF

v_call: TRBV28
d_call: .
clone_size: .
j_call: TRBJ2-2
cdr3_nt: TGTGCCATTCCCGGGACAATGAACACCGGGGAGCTGTTTTTT
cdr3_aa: CAIPGTMNTGELFF

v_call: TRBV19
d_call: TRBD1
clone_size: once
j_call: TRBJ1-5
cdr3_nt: TGTGCCAGTAGTATATGGACAGGGGATCAGCCCCAGCATTTT
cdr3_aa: CASSIWTGDQPQHF

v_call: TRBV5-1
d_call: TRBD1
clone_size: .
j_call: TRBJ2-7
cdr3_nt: TGCGCCAGCAGCTTAGAACAGACAGGGGTCTACGAGCAGTACTTC
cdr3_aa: CASSLEQTGVYEQYF

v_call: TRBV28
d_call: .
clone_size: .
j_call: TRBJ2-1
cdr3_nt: TGTGCCAGCAGTTCCGCATTTTCCTCAAGCGGTGCCTTGAGAAATGAGCAGTTCTTC
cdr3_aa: CASSSAFSSSGALRNEQFF

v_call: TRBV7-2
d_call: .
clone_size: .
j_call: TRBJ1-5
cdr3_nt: TGTGCCAGCAGCGTCGGACAGTTCACCAATCAGCCCCAGCATTTT
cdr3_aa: CASSVGQFTNQPQHF

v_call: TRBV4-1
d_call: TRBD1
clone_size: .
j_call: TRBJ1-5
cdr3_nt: TGCGCCAGCAGCCAGGGACAGTCCTATCAGCCCCAGCATTTT
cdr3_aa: CASSQGQSYQPQHF

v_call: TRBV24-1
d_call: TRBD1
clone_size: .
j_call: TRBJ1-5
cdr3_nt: TGTGCCACCACCAAGAGGACAGGGGAGAATCAGCCCCAGCATTTT
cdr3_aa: CATTKRTGENQPQHF

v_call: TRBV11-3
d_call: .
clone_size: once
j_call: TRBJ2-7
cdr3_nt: TGTGCCAGCAGCCGCAGCGGAGGCTACGAGCAGTACTTC
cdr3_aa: CASSRSGGYEQYF

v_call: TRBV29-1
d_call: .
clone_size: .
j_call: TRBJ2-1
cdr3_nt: TGCAGCGTTGATCGCGGGCCAAACAATGAGCAGTTCTTC
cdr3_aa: CSVDRGPNNEQFF

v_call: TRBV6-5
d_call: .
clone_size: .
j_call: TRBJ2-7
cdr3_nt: TGTGCCAGCAGTAGGGCCCCAGGGGCCTACGAGCAGTACTTC
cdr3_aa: CASSRAPGAYEQYF

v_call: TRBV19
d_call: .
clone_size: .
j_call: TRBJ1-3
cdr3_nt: TGTGCCAGTCAACCGCCGACAATGGGAAACACCATATATTTT
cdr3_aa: CASQPPTMGNTIYF

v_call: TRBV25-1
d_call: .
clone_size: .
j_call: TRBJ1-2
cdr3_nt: TGTGCCAGCAGTGAATCTGGGGCTCGGTATGGCTACACCTTC
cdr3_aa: CASSESGARYGYTF

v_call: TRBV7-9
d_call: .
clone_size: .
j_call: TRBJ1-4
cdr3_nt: TGTGCCAGCAGCCAAAACAGGGCAACTAATGAAAAACTGTTTTTT
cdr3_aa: CASSQNRATNEKLFF

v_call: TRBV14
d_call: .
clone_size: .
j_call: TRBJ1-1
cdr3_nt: TGTGCCAGCAGCCCCCAGGACACTTACACTGAAGCTTTCTTT
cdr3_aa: CASSPQDTYTEAFF

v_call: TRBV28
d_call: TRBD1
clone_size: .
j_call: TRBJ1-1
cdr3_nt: TGTGCCAGCAGGGCGCAGACAGGGGCGAGAATCGGGCAAGCTTTCTTT
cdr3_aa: CASRAQTGARIGQAFF

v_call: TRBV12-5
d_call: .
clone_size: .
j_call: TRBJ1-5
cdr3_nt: TGTGCTAGTGGTTCAGGGAATAGCAATCAGCCCCAGCATTTT
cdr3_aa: CASGSGNSNQPQHF

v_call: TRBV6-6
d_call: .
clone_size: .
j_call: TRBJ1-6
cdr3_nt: TGTGCCAGCAGTCCCCCCCAGGGTGGGAATTCACCCCTCCACTTT
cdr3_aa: CASSPPQGGNSPLHF

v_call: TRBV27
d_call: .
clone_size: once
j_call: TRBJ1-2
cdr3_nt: TGTGCCAGCAGTTTACGTAGGCAGGGAAAGAACTATGGCTACACCTTC
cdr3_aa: CASSLRRQGKNYGYTF

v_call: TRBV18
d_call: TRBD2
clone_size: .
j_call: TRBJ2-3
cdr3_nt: TGTGCCAGCTCACCTACTCTAGCGGGTAGGTCAGATACGCAGTATTTT
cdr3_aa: CASSPTLAGRSDTQYF

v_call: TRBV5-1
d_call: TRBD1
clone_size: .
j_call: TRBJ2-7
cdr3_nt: TGCGCCAGCAGCTTGGGTGGGACAGGCGGCTACGAGCAGTACTTC
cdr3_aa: CASSLGGTGGYEQYF

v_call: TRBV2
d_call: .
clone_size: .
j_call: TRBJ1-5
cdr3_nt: TGTGCCAGCAGACTGGGGGAGGATCAGCCCCAGCATTTT
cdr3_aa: CASRLGEDQPQHF

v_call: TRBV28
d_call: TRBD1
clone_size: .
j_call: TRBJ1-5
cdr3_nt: TGTGCCAGCAGTCCGCCGGACAGGAAGAATCAGCCCCAGCATTTT
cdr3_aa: CASSPPDRKNQPQHF

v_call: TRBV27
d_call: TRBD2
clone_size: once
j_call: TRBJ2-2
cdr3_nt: TGTGCCAGCAGAACTAGCGGGGGCCTGAACACCGGGGAGCTGTTTTTT
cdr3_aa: CASRTSGGLNTGELFF

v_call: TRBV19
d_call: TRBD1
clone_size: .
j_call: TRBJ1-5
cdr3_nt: TGTGCCAGTAGTCCCCGGACAGGGGGCTCCTCCTATCAGCCCCAGCATTTT
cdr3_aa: CASSPRTGGSSYQPQHF

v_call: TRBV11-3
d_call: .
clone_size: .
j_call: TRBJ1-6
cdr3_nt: TGTGCCAGCAGCTCCAATTTGGCGGCTCGCAATTCACCCCTCCACTTT
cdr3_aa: CASSSNLAARNSPLHF

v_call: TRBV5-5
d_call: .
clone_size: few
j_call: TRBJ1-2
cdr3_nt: TGTGCCAGCAGCTTATCCACAGGGTCTTATGGCTACACCTTC
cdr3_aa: CASSLSTGSYGYTF

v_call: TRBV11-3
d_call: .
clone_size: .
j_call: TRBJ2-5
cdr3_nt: TGTGCCAGCAGCTTAGACGGTAGCTTTCGCCGAGAGACCCAGTACTTC
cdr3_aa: CASSLDGSFRRETQYF

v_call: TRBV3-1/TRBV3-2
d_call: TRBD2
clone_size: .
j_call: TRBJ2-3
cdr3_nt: TGTGCCAGCGAAAATCGGACTAGCGGGGGTCGCACAGATACGCAGTATTTT
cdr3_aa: CASENRTSGGRTDTQYF

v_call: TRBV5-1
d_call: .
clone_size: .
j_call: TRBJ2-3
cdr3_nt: TGCGCCCGTCGGTGCACAGATACGCAGTATTTT
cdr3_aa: CARRCTDTQYF

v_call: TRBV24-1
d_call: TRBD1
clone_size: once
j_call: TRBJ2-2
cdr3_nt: TGTGCCACCCGGGGACAGGGATACACCGGGAAGCTGTTTTTT
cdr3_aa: CATRGQGYTGKLFF

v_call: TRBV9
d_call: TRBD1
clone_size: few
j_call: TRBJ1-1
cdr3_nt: TGTGCCAGCAAAGGGACAGGGGACACTGAAGCTTTCTTT
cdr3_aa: CASKGTGDTEAFF

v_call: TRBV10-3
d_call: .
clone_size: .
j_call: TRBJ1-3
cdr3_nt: TGTGCCATCAGTGAGGGGGGGACCTCTGGAAACACCATATATTTT
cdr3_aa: CAISEGGTSGNTIYF

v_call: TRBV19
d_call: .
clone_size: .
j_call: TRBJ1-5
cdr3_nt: TGTGCCAGTACCGCGGGTGGGTCCGGTCAGCCCCAGCATTTT
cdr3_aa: CASTAGGSGQPQHF

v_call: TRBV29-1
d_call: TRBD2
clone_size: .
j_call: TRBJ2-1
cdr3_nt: TGCAGCGGACAGGGACTAGCGGGAGCCTTCAATGAGCAGTTCTTC
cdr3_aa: CSGQGLAGAFNEQFF

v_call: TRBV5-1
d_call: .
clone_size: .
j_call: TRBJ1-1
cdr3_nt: TGCGCCAGCAGCTCGGGGGGCGGGAACACTGAAGCTTTCTTT
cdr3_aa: CASSSGGGNTEAFF

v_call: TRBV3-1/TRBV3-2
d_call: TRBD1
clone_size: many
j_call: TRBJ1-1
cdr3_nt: TGTGCCAGCAGCCAGGCGGGGACAGCCCATGAAGCTTTCTTT
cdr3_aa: CASSQAGTAHEAFF

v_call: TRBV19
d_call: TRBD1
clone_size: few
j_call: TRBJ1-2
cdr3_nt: TGTGCCAGTAGTAGCGGGACAGGGGTGGCCTATGGCTACACCTTC
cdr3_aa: CASSSGTGVAYGYTF

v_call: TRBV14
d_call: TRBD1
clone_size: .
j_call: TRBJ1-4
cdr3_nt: TGTGCCAGCAGCGTACAGGGGACAACTAATGAAAAACTGTTTTTT
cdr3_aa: CASSVQGTTNEKLFF

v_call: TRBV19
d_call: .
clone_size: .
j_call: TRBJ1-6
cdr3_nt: TGTGCCACGAGCGATTATAATTCACCCCTCCACTTT
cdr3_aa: CATSDYNSPLHF

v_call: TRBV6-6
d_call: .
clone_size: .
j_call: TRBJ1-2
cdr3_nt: TGTGCCAGCACCCAGGCCTTCCTCAACTATGGCTACACCTTC
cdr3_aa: CASTQAFLNYGYTF

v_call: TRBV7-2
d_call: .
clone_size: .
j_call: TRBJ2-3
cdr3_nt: TGTGCCAGCAGCTTACCACCGACTGATACGCAGTATTTT
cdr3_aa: CASSLPPTDTQYF

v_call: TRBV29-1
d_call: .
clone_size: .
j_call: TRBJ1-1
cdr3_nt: TGCAGCGTTGAAGACAGGGTTCGGGTCACTGAAGCTTTCTTT
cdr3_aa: CSVEDRVRVTEAFF

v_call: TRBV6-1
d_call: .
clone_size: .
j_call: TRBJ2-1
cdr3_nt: TGTGCCAGCAGTGAGGGGGGGGCAAGTGAGCAGTTCTTC
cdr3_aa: CASSEGGASEQFF

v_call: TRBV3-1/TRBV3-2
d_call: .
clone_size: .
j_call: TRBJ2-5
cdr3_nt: TGTGCCAGCAGCCAAGATTCCATTCACAGGGAACAAGAGACCCAGTACTTC
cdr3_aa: CASSQDSIHREQETQYF

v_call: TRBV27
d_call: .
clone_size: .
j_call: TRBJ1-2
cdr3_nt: TGTGCCAGCAGTTTTCCACAGGGTGATGGCTACACCTTC
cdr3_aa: CASSFPQGDGYTF

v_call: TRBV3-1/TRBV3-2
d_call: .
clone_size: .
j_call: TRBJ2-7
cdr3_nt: TGTGCCAGCAGCCTGTCGAGGGCTGAGAATAGGGCCTTC
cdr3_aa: CASSLSRAENRAF